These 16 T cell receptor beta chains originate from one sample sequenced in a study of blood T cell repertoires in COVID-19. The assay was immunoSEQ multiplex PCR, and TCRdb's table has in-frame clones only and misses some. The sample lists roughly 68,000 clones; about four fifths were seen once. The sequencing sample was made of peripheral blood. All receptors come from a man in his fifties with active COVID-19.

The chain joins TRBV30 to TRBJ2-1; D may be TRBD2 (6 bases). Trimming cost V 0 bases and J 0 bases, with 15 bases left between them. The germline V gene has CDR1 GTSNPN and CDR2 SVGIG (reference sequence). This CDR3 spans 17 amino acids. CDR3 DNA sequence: TGTGCCTGGAGTGTCAGTCCGGCGGGGTCCTCCTACAATGAGCAGTTCTTC. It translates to CAWSVSPAGSSYNEQFF.

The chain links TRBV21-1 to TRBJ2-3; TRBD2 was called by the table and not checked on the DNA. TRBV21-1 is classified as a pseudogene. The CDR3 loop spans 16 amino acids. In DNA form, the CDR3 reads TGTGCCAGCGGGGGAGGCTTGGGAGCCCCGGGGAATACGCAGTATTTT. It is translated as CASGGGLGAPGNTQYF.

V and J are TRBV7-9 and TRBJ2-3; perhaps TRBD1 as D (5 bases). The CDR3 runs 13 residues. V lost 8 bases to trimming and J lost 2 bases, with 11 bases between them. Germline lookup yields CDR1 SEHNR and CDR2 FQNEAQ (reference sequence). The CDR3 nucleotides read TGTGCCAGCGGACCAGGGAACACAGATACGCAGTATTTT. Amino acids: CASGPGNTDTQYF.

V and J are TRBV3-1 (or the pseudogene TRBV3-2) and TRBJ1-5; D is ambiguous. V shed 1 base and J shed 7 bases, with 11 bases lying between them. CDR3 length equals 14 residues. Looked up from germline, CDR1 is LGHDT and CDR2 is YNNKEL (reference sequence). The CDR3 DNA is TGTGCCAGCAGCCAAGCGGGAGGGTACCAGCCCCAGCATTTT. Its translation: CASSQAGGYQPQHF.

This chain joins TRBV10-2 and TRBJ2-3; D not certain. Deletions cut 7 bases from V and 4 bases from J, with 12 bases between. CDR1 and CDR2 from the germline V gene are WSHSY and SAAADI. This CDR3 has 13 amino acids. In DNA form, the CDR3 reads TGCGCCAGCACCTCTTTCTCAGCAGATACGCAGTATTTT. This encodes CASTSFSADTQYF.

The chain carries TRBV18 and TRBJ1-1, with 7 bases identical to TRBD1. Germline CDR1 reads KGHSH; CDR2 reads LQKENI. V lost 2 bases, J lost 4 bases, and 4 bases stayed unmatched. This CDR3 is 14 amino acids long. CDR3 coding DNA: TGTGCCAGCTCACCAGGAGGGGGCACCACTGAAGCTTTCTTT. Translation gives CASSPGGGTTEAFF.

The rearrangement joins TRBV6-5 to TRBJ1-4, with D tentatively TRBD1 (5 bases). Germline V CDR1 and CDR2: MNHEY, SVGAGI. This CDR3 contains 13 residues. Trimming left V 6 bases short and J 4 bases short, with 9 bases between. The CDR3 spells CASRRQINEKLFF. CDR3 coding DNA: TGTGCCAGCAGACGACAGATTAATGAAAAACTGTTTTTT.

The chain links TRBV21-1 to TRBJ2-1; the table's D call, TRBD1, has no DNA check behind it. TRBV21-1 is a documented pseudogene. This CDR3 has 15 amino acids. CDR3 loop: CASSSETGGLNEQFF. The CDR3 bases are TGTGCCAGCAGCAGTGAGACAGGAGGTCTCAATGAGCAGTTCTTC.

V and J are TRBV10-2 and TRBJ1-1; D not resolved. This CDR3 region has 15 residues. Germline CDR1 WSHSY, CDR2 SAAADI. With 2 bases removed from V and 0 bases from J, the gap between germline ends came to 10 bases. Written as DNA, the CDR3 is TGCGCCAGCAGTGAGCCCTGGAGGGTGAACACTGAAGCTTTCTTT. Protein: CASSEPWRVNTEAFF.

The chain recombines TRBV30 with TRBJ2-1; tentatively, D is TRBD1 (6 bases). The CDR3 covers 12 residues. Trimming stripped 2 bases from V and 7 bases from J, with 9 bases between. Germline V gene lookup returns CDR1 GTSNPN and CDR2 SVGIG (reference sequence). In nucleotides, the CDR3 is TGTGCCTGGAGTCAAACAGGGAATGAGCAGTTCTTC. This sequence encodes CAWSQTGNEQFF. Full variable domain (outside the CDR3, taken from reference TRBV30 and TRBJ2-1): SQTIHQWPATLVQPVGSPLSLECTVEGTSNPNLYWYRQAAGRGLQLLFYSVGIGQISSEVPQNLSASRPQDRQFILSSKKLLLSDSGFYLCAWSQTGNEQFFGPGTRLTVL.

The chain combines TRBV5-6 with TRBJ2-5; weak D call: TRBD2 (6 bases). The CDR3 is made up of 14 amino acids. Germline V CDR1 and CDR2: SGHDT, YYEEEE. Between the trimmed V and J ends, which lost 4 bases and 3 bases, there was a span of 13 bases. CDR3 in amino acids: CASSIWGEEETQYF. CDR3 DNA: TGTGCCAGCAGCATTTGGGGGGAGGAAGAGACCCAGTACTTC.

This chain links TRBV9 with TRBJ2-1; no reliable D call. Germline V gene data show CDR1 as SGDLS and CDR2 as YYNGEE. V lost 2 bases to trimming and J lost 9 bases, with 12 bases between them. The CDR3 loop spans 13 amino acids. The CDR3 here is CASSVDWSGEQFF. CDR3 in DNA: TGTGCCAGCAGCGTCGACTGGTCCGGTGAGCAGTTCTTC.

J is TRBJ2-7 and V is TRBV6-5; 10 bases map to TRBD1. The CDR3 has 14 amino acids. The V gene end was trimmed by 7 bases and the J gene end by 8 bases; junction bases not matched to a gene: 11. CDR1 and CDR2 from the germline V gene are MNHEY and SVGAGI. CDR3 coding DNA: TGTGCCAGCATAGGACAGGGGGGCCTTCGAAAGCAGTACTTC. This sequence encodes CASIGQGGLRKQYF.

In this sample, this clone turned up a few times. CDR3 region: CASSPRQGYMNTEAFF. The CDR3 DNA follows: TGTGCCAGCTCACCCCGGCAGGGGTACATGAACACTGAAGCTTTCTTT. The chain joins TRBV18 to TRBJ1-1, with D maybe TRBD1 (6 bases). This CDR3 has 16 residues. Germline V CDR1 and CDR2: KGHSH, LQKENI. Trimming removed 3 bases from V and 0 bases from J, with 14 bases in between.

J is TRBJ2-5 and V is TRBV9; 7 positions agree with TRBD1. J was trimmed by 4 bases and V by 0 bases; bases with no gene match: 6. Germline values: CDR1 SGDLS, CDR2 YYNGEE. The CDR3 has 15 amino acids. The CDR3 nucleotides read TGTGCCAGCAGCGTAGCAGCCGACAGGGCAGAGACCCAGTACTTC. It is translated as CASSVAADRAETQYF.

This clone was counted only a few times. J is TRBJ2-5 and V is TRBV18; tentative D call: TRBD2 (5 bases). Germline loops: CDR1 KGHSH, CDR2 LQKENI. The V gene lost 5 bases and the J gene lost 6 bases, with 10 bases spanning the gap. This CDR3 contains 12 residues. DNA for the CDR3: TGTGCCAGCTCAGGGGAGAGCCAGACCCAGTACTTC. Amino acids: CASSGESQTQYF.